The 7 T cell receptor beta chains presented below share a single source sample, sequenced in a study of OX40 agonist ivuxolimab in advanced cancers. This table comes from immunoSEQ multiplex PCR, and its TCRdb copy is limited to in-frame clones, with some not included. Among 77,000 or so clones listed, 90% were seen once. The starting material was CD4+ or CD8+ T cells sorted from blood, obtained in a trial of the OX40 agonist ivuxolimab. Receptors were obtained from an adult with an advanced solid tumor such as melanoma, head and neck, liver or kidney cancer.

This chain uses TRBV6-6 with TRBJ2-1, with D possibly matching TRBD2 (5 bases). In germline, CDR1 is MNHNY, CDR2 SVGAGI (reference sequence). V lost 5 bases, J lost 7 bases, and 9 bases lay in between. CDR3 size: 12 residues. The CDR3 nucleotides are TGTGCCAGCAGTAGGACTGGAAATGAGCAGTTCTTC. This sequence encodes CASSRTGNEQFF.

V is TRBV7-2 and J is TRBJ2-7; 9 bases agree with TRBD1. Germline V CDR1 and CDR2: SGHTA, FQGNSA. This CDR3 region has 14 residues. Losses at the gene ends were 0 bases for V and 3 bases for J; bases not matched to a gene: 0. In nucleotides, the CDR3 is TGTGCCAGCAGCTTAGCGACAGGGGGCTACGAGCAGTACTTC. Protein product: CASSLATGGYEQYF.

The CDR3 DNA reads as TGTGCCAGCAGCTATAGCGGGGGGGACACCGGGGAGCTGTTTTTT. Translated: CASSYSGGDTGELFF. The chain combines TRBV7-8 with TRBJ2-2; TRBD2 agrees at 11 bases. CDR1 is SGHVS and CDR2 is FQNEAQ in the germline V gene. V trimming: 4 bases; J trimming: 3 bases; junction bases outside the gene matches: 1. The CDR3 is made up of 15 amino acids. The whole variable domain, remainder taken from reference TRBV7-8 and TRBJ2-2, is GAGVSQSPRYKVAKRGQDVALRCDPISGHVSLFWYQQALGQGPEFLTYFQNEAQLDKSGLPSDRFFAERPEGSVSTLKIQRTQQEDSAVYLCASSYSGGDTGELFFGEGSRLTVL.

The rearrangement uses TRBV6-1 and TRBJ1-2, with 10 bases aligning to TRBD1. J gave up 2 bases and V 7 bases, and 7 bases lay outside the gene matches. The CDR3 totals 15 residues. Germline-derived CDR1 and CDR2 are MNHNS and SASEGT. The CDR3 spells CASTPGTGENYGYTF. In nucleotides, the CDR3 is TGTGCCAGCACCCCAGGGACAGGGGAGAACTATGGCTACACCTTC.

The chain links TRBV11-3 to TRBJ2-3; TRBD1 aligns across 7 bases. Trimming cost V 1 base and J 1 base; bases outside gene matches: 11. The CDR3 runs to 18 residues. Germline V gene lookup returns CDR1 SGHNT and CDR2 YENEEA. CDR3 nucleotide sequence: TGTGCCAGCAGCTTAGGGGACAGATATCGGCTAGGCACAGATACGCAGTATTTT. Translating it yields CASSLGDRYRLGTDTQYF.

This clone has just one count. This chain links TRBV7-2 with TRBJ2-3; 8 bases are shared with TRBD1. Per the germline V gene, CDR1 is SGHTA and CDR2 is FQGNSA. There are 14 residues in the CDR3. The J segment lost 4 bases and the V segment lost 6 bases, leaving 6 bases of the junction unmatched. The CDR3 DNA sequence: TGTGCCAGCAGATCGGACAGGGACCCAGATACGCAGTATTTT. It encodes CASRSDRDPDTQYF.

This sequence joins TRBV11-2 and TRBJ2-2; 11 bases are a match to TRBD2. The trim removed 0 bases at V and 4 bases at J, leaving 4 bases unmatched. The CDR3 is 17 amino acids. The germline V gene encodes CDR1 SGHAT and CDR2 FQNNGV. DNA of the CDR3: TGTGCCAGCAGCTTAGAGTCTAGCGGGAGGTCCACCGGGGAGCTGTTTTTT. It translates to CASSLESSGRSTGELFF.